This T cell receptor beta chain stems from a study of T cells expressing NK-cell markers. Study in general: Sorted T-cell subsets CD3+CD56+NKG2C+, CD3+CD56+NKG2C- and CD3+CD56-NKG2C+ were TCR beta-sequenced.

TCRdb re-called the 5' RACE reads and catalogs CDR3 proteins one per entry, DNA excluded. The sample data list a few hundred thousand distinct CDR3 sequences. Germline CDR1 and CDR2: SGHTA and FQGTGA. The CDR3 extends over 17 amino acids. As to this clonotype: Its antigen is unknown.

Study findings and constraints: Of CD8+ T cells, 1.0-7.0% belonged to dominant NKG2C+ clonotypes in 5 to 7 donors.

This rearrangement joins TRBV7-3 to TRBJ2-6; TCRdb reports TRBD1, a call that lacks DNA to check it against. This TCR derives from a man in his late teens or twenties in good health. Sequenced material: blood T cells: a sorted CD56 or NKG2C T cell subset, CD4+ or CD8+ T cells, or bulk PBMC T cells (not recorded which). The CDR3 spells CASSMGQSNSGANVLTF. The whole variable domain, filled in from reference TRBV7-3 and TRBJ2-6, reads GAGVSQTPSNKVTEKGKYVELRCDPISGHTALYWYRQSLGQGPEFLIYFQGTGAADDSGLPNDRFFAVRPEGSVSTLKIQRTERGDSAVYLCASSMGQSNSGANVLTFGAGSRLTVL.